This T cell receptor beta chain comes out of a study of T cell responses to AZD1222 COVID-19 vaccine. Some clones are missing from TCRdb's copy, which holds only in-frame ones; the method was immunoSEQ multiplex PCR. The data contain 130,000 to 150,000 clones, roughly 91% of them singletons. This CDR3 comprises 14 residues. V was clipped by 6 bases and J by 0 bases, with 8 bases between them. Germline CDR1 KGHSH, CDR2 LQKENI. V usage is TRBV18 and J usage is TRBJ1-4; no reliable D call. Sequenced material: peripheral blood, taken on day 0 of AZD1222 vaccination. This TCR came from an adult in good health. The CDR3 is CASSELATNEKLFF. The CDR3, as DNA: TGTGCCAGCTCTGAGCTTGCAACTAATGAAAAACTGTTTTTT.